Listed below are T cell receptor beta chains from one sample, sequenced in a study of OX40 agonist ivuxolimab in advanced cancers. The table came from immunoSEQ multiplex PCR; TCRdb's copy has only in-frame clones and leaves some out. The table shows 80,000 to 95,000 clones, with roughly nine tenths occurring only once. Sequenced here: CD4+ or CD8+ T cells sorted from blood, sampled in a trial of the OX40 agonist ivuxolimab. These receptors came from an adult with an advanced solid tumor such as melanoma, head and neck, liver or kidney cancer. The CDR3 runs from the conserved cysteine through the conserved F or W. The D gene is left open where the match is weak. The size field is filled for only some rows; it gives once, few, many or a size class.

D,V,size,J,DNA,CDR3
TRBD2,TRBV30,NA,TRBJ2-1,TGTGCCTGGCGGAGACTAGCGAACTACAATGAGCAGTTCTTC,CAWRRLANYNEQFF
TRBD1,TRBV7-6,once,TRBJ2-1,TGTGCCAGCAGCTTAGGACAGGGGAATGAGCAGTTCTTC,CASSLGQGNEQFF
TRBD1,TRBV13,NA,TRBJ2-5,TGTGCCAGCAGCTCGTTCGGGACAGGATACGAAGAGACCCAGTACTTC,CASSSFGTGYEETQYF
NA,TRBV5-1,once,TRBJ1-6,TGCGCCAGCAGCTTGGAATCAAGTGCAAATTCACCCCTCCACTTT,CASSLESSANSPLHF
NA,TRBV6-6,NA,TRBJ2-2,TGTGCCAGCAGTTACTTAGGTAGCGCGCACACCGGGGAGCTGTTTTTT,CASSYLGSAHTGELFF
NA,TRBV18,NA,TRBJ2-7,TGTGCCAGCTCCCCCTCCCTTCAATACGAGCAGTACTTC,CASSPSLQYEQYF
NA,TRBV10-1,NA,TRBJ2-2,TGCGCCAGCAGTGGTCAGGTCACCGGGGAGCTGTTTTTT,CASSGQVTGELFF
NA,TRBV11-2,NA,TRBJ1-1,TGTGCCAGCAGCTCCCATAGCTCGAACACTGAAGCTTTCTTT,CASSSHSSNTEAFF
TRBD2,TRBV11-3,NA,TRBJ2-2,TGTGCCAGCAGCCGTGAGGGACTAGCGGTTACCGGGGAGCTGTTTTTT,CASSREGLAVTGELFF
NA,TRBV6-5,NA,TRBJ2-7,TGTGCCAGCAGTACCCGAGGACAGAACTACGAGCAGTACTTC,CASSTRGQNYEQYF
NA,TRBV19,NA,TRBJ1-2,TGTGCCAGTAGTCCCGGGCCTTCCCCCTTCTATGGCTACACCTTC,CASSPGPSPFYGYTF
NA,TRBV15,NA,TRBJ2-7,TGTGCCACCAGCAGAGATCGGGGGACCCAGGCCTACGAGCAGTACTTC,CATSRDRGTQAYEQYF
NA,TRBV6-1,NA,TRBJ2-3,TGTGCCAGCAGTGAATCACGGGAGAGGTTGAAGGCGCAGTATTTT,CASSESRERLKAQYF
NA,TRBV7-9,once,TRBJ1-1,TGTGCCAGCAGCCCGACAGAAAGCCTCCCTCCTGAAGCTTTCTTT,CASSPTESLPPEAFF
NA,TRBV19,NA,TRBJ2-3,TGTGCCAGTAGTATTTTGGGCGTTAGCACAGATACGCAGTATTTT,CASSILGVSTDTQYF
NA,TRBV7-3,NA,TRBJ2-1,TGTGCCAGCAGCTTAGCTGCCGGGGACTACAATGAGCAGTTCTTC,CASSLAAGDYNEQFF
NA,TRBV6-1,NA,TRBJ2-2,TGTGCCAGCAGTGAATCTAGGACTCCCAACACCGGGGAGCTGTTTTTT,CASSESRTPNTGELFF
NA,TRBV4-1,NA,TRBJ1-1,TGCGCCAGCAGCCCCCCTCGGGGAGGGGGTCTTGGGAACACTGAAGCTTTCTTT,CASSPPRGGGLGNTEAFF
NA,TRBV4-1,NA,TRBJ2-3,TGCGCCAGCAGCCACGGCAGGGATTCGAACACAGATACGCAGTATTTT,CASSHGRDSNTDTQYF
NA,TRBV28,NA,TRBJ2-7,TGTGCCATCGCAACCGGGACCGTACCATACGAGCAGTACTTC,CAIATGTVPYEQYF
NA,TRBV30,NA,TRBJ1-6,TGTGCCTGGGGGAATAATTCACCCCTCCACTTT,CAWGNNSPLHF
TRBD2,TRBV29-1,NA,TRBJ2-3,TGCAGCGTTGAAGTGGGTAGCGGGAGAACAGATACGCAGTATTTT,CSVEVGSGRTDTQYF
NA,TRBV9,NA,TRBJ2-7,TGTGCCAGCAGCGTAGGCGGATTCTCCTACGAGCAGTACTTC,CASSVGGFSYEQYF
TRBD1,TRBV9,NA,TRBJ2-6,TGTGCCAGCAGCACAGGGGTTCCCGGGGCCAACGTCCTGACTTTC,CASSTGVPGANVLTF
NA,TRBV10-3,NA,TRBJ2-1,TGTGCCATCAGAGGCAGAGGTGGTGAGCAGTTCTTC,CAIRGRGGEQFF
NA,TRBV7-8,NA,TRBJ2-3,TGTGCCAGCAGCCCCTACCGGGTTCACACAGATACGCAGTATTTT,CASSPYRVHTDTQYF
TRBD2,TRBV10-2,NA,TRBJ2-3,TGCGCCAGCAGTGCCGCGGGAGCCACAGATACGCAGTATTTT,CASSAAGATDTQYF
NA,TRBV5-1,NA,TRBJ2-7,TGCGCCAGCAGCTTGGCAGGGTCCTCCTACGAGCAGTACTTC,CASSLAGSSYEQYF
TRBD1,TRBV28,NA,TRBJ1-5,TGTGCCAGCACCAGGGGGTGGAGTAGCAATCAGCCCCAGCATTTT,CASTRGWSSNQPQHF
NA,TRBV20-1,NA,TRBJ2-7,TGCAGTGCTAACCGGGATTGGGGGCAGTACTTC,CSANRDWGQYF
TRBD2,TRBV27,NA,TRBJ2-3,TGTGCCAGCAGTGACTTACTAGCGGGGTACACAGATACGCAGTATTTT,CASSDLLAGYTDTQYF
NA,TRBV10-2,NA,TRBJ2-1,TGCGCCAGCAGTGAGTCGGCGGAACACGGTGAGCAGTTCTTC,CASSESAEHGEQFF
NA,TRBV15,NA,TRBJ2-7,TGTGCCACCAGCAGAGCTATGACGGGAGACGCCGAGCAGTACTTC,CATSRAMTGDAEQYF
TRBD2,TRBV28,NA,TRBJ2-7,TGTGCCAGCAGTTTGAGGCCAGGGTGGGCAACTAGCGACGAGCAGTACTTC,CASSLRPGWATSDEQYF
TRBD2,TRBV6-1,few,TRBJ2-7,TGTGCCAGCAGTGAAGCGCTAGCGGGAGTAATGAGGGGCTACGAGCAGTACTTC,CASSEALAGVMRGYEQYF
NA,TRBV5-1,NA,TRBJ1-1,TGCGCCAGCAGCTCCACGGACAACACTGAAGCTTTCTTT,CASSSTDNTEAFF
NA,TRBV19,NA,TRBJ2-7,TGTGCCAGTAGTTCCGGTGCTCACCGCTCCCCTTACGAGCAGTACTTC,CASSSGAHRSPYEQYF
NA,TRBV15,NA,TRBJ2-7,TGTGCCACCAGCAGACGGACTTCTTCAACCTACGAGCAGTACTTC,CATSRRTSSTYEQYF
NA,TRBV9,NA,TRBJ2-7,TGTGCCAGCAGCCCCGGCCGGGGGCGCGGGTACGAGCAGTACTTC,CASSPGRGRGYEQYF
NA,TRBV28,NA,TRBJ1-1,TGTGCCAGCAGTTCGGGGATGACGTTCAGGGGAAGCACTGAAGCTTTCTTT,CASSSGMTFRGSTEAFF
NA,TRBV7-6,NA,TRBJ1-3,TGTGCCAGCAGCCAAGACATTGGAAACACCATATATTTT,CASSQDIGNTIYF
TRBD2,TRBV27,NA,TRBJ2-7,TGTGCCAGCAGCCCAATAGGGACTAGCGGGAGGTTATCCGAGCAGTACTTC,CASSPIGTSGRLSEQYF
NA,TRBV23-1,once,TRBJ1-6,TGCGCCAGCACCCCCCGACGTCCCCTCCACTTT,CASTPRRPLHF
TRBD2,TRBV6-5,NA,TRBJ2-7,TGTGCCAGCAGTTCACGTCTAGCGGGAGGGAGGGGAGAGCAGTACTTC,CASSSRLAGGRGEQYF
TRBD2,TRBV6-1,NA,TRBJ2-7,TGTGCCAGCAGGCTAGCGGGAGGCTCCTACGAGCAGTACTTC,CASRLAGGSYEQYF
TRBD2,TRBV5-6,NA,TRBJ2-1,TGTGCCAGCAGCTTGGCTTCTAGCGGGTTCGGTGAGCAGTTCTTC,CASSLASSGFGEQFF